The 26 T cell receptor beta chains listed next were all sequenced from one sample in a study of intratumoral heterogeneity in liver cancer. Multiple geographically separated regions of the hepatocellular carcinoma nodule were sampled separately. The protocol was immunoSEQ multiplex PCR, while the TCRdb copy is restricted to in-frame clones and leaves out a portion. Of over 5,000 clones in the sample, approximately 60% were seen once. The sequencing here drew on tumor tissue, taken before any cancer treatment. The receptor source for this set is a man between 65 and 79 years old with hepatocellular carcinoma.

V gene TRBV12-3 or TRBV12-4 combines with J gene TRBJ2-2; D is uncertain. Deletions cut 5 bases from V and 6 bases from J, with 4 bases between. CDR3 length: 11 residues. For the CDR3, the DNA is TGTGCCAGCAGTCTACCCGGGGAGCTGTTTTTT. Protein product: CASSLPGELFF.

The chain recombines TRBV5-1 with TRBJ2-6, with D perhaps TRBD1 (6 bases). V was cut by 9 bases and J by 1 base, with 23 bases left in between. The CDR3 spans 18 residues. Germline assignment: CDR1 SGHRS and CDR2 YFSETQ. CDR3 bases: TGCGCCACCGAGAGCCGGGACAAACTCCCATCTGGGGCCAACGTCCTGACTTTC. Protein product: CATESRDKLPSGANVLTF.

A few counts support this clone. This sample also contains other DNA sequences that code for the same CDR3. V gene TRBV27 combines with J gene TRBJ2-6; D remains ambiguous. V was shortened by 4 bases and J by 0 bases, with 4 bases between the two germline ends. This CDR3 region has 14 residues. The germline V gene has CDR1 MNHEY and CDR2 SMNVEV (reference sequence). For the CDR3, the DNA is TGTGCCAGCAGTTCCCTCTCTGGGGCCAACGTCCTGACTTTC. Encoded protein: CASSSLSGANVLTF.

This clone is medium-sized within its sample. V gene TRBV18 combines with J gene TRBJ1-2; D might be TRBD1 (6 bases). This CDR3 spans 14 amino acids. V lost 6 bases and J lost 3, with 14 bases in between. Germline V gene sequence: CDR1 KGHSH, CDR2 LQKENI. DNA for the CDR3: TGTGCCAGCTCTTTCCGGGACAACGACTATGGCTACACCTTC. Its protein is CASSFRDNDYGYTF.

The V gene is TRBV7-9, the J gene TRBJ2-3; a weak D match, TRBD2 (7 bases). Trimming removed 3 bases from V and 2 bases from J, with 9 bases in between. Germline V CDR1 and CDR2: SEHNR, FQNEAQ (reference sequence). The CDR3 consists of 14 residues. The CDR3 DNA reads TGTGCCAGCAGCTTTCGGGGGGCCACAGATACGCAGTATTTT. Its translation: CASSFRGATDTQYF.

V usage is TRBV9 and J usage is TRBJ1-1; no clear D gene. The CDR3 has 15 amino acids. CDR1 and CDR2 (germline): SGDLS, YYNGEE. V lost 2 bases and J 1 base, leaving 12 bases between the germline ends. CDR3 region: CASSVTPQTNTEAFF. DNA of the CDR3: TGTGCCAGCAGCGTCACCCCACAGACGAACACTGAAGCTTTCTTT.

CDR3 DNA: TGTGCCAGTGCACGGGGACAGGGCTCTGGGGCCAACGTCCTGACTTTC. It encodes CASARGQGSGANVLTF. This rearrangement joins TRBV19 to TRBJ2-6; 9 bases fit TRBD1. The CDR3 is 16 amino acids. After removal of 8 bases from V and 0 bases from J, the junction contained 5 bases not matched to a gene. Germline CDR1 LNHDA, CDR2 SQIVND (reference sequence).

J is TRBJ2-4 and V is TRBV6-5; 10 bases align to TRBD2. The CDR3 loop spans 14 amino acids. Germline V gives CDR1 MNHEY, CDR2 SVGAGI. After removal of 4 bases from V and 4 bases from J, the junction contained 1 base not matched to a gene. The CDR3 DNA sequence: TGTGCCAGCAGTTTGGGACTAGCGAAAAACATTCAGTACTTC. It is translated as CASSLGLAKNIQYF.

V gene TRBV4-3 combines with J gene TRBJ2-2; D is perhaps TRBD1 or TRBD2 (5 bases each). Germline CDR1 LGHNA, CDR2 YSLEER. V dropped 1 base and J dropped 4 bases, with 10 bases sitting between them. CDR3 length: 15 residues. This CDR3 reads CASSQGGSRTGELFF. The CDR3 nucleotides read TGCGCCAGCAGCCAAGGGGGGAGTCGCACCGGGGAGCTGTTTTTT.

This clone is deemed medium-sized. The gene calls are TRBV13 and TRBJ1-1; D call uncertain. CDR1 and CDR2 from the germline V gene are PRHDT and FYEKMQ (reference sequence). CDR3 length: 13 residues. Trimming cost V 5 bases and J 5 bases, with 12 bases left between them. The CDR3 protein is CASSEDWKTEAFF. In DNA form, the CDR3 reads TGTGCCAGCAGCGAGGACTGGAAAACTGAAGCTTTCTTT.

This clone has a single count. The chain is built from TRBV11-1 and TRBJ1-3, with unresolved D. CDR3 length equals 15 residues. Per germline, CDR1 SGHAT and CDR2 FQDESV (reference sequence). The germline V and J ends were trimmed by 2 bases and 2 bases, with 10 bases remaining between them. The CDR3 protein is CASSLSTGTGNTIYF. The DNA of the CDR3 is TGTGCCAGCAGCTTATCTACGGGGACTGGAAACACCATATATTTT.

The chain has TRBV12-5 and TRBJ1-6, with 7 bases lining up with TRBD1. The V and J ends lost 5 bases and 4 bases, in that order; junction bases with no gene match: 5. The germline V gene encodes CDR1 LGHNT and CDR2 FRNRAP. The CDR3 contains 15 residues. CDR3 residues: CASGPGDRYNSPLHF. CDR3 coding DNA: TGTGCTAGTGGTCCGGGGGACAGATATAATTCACCCCTCCACTTT.

J is TRBJ2-5 and V is TRBV28; no clear D gene. The germline V gene encodes CDR1 MDHEN and CDR2 SYDVKM. The germline V and J ends were trimmed by 6 bases and 5 bases, with 10 bases remaining between them. The CDR3 sequence is 12 residues long. CDR3 sequence reads: CASRPTRETQYF. In DNA, the CDR3 is TGTGCCAGCAGACCGACGAGGGAGACCCAGTACTTC.

CDR3 in DNA: TGTGCCAGCAGTTGGGACAGAAACACTGAAGCTTTCTTT. It specifies CASSWDRNTEAFF. The chain combines TRBV6-5 with TRBJ1-1; 7 bases match TRBD1. This CDR3 contains 13 residues. V gave up 4 bases and J gave up 2 bases; unmatched junction bases: 1. Germline V gene data show CDR1 as MNHEY and CDR2 as SVGAGI.

This clone was detected only once. This chain joins TRBV5-4 and TRBJ1-5, with TRBD1 matching over 8 bases. Trimming at V came to 0 bases and at J to 9 bases, leaving 2 bases not matched to a gene. Germline CDR1 and CDR2: SGHNT and YYREEE (reference sequence). This CDR3 comprises 13 residues. CDR3 loop: CASSLAGTGPQHF. The CDR3 DNA reads TGTGCCAGCAGCTTGGCCGGGACAGGGCCCCAGCATTTT.

The chain is built from TRBV3-1 (or the pseudogene TRBV3-2) and TRBJ1-4; 9 nucleotides match TRBD1. Germline lookup yields CDR1 LGHDT and CDR2 YNNKEL (reference sequence). The V and J ends lost 5 bases and 7 bases, in that order; junction bases with no gene match: 5. The CDR3 is 14 residues long. The CDR3 spells CASSTRTGVEKLFF. CDR3 nucleotide sequence: TGTGCCAGCAGCACCCGGACAGGGGTTGAAAAACTGTTTTTT.

The chain uses TRBV5-6 and TRBJ1-1; TRBD1 agrees at 9 bases. Germline V lookup: CDR1 SGHDT, CDR2 YYEEEE. After removal of 4 bases from V and 1 base from J, the junction contained 5 bases not matched to a gene. The CDR3 runs to 15 residues. CDR3 in DNA: TGTGCCAGCAGCCTACAGGGGGCGACGAACACTGAAGCTTTCTTT. This translates into CASSLQGATNTEAFF.

This clone is medium-sized in the sample. This chain connects TRBV15 to TRBJ1-1; 8 nucleotides line up with TRBD1. CDR3 length equals 15 residues. Germline lookup yields CDR1 LNHNV and CDR2 YYDKDF (reference sequence). V dropped 2 bases and J dropped 1; count of bases not matched to a gene: 3. As DNA, the CDR3 is TGTGCCACCAGCAGACAGGGGGCACGGAACACTGAAGCTTTCTTT. It yields the protein CATSRQGARNTEAFF.

The gene calls are TRBV14 and TRBJ1-3; no reliable D call. Germline CDR1 SGHDN, CDR2 FVKESK. The CDR3 consists of 16 residues. V shed 2 bases and J shed 0 bases, with 11 bases lying between them. CDR3 sequence (DNA): TGTGCCAGCAGCCAATTATCTCGCGTCTCTGGAAACACCATATATTTT. The encoded protein is CASSQLSRVSGNTIYF.

This clone has more than one count but fewer than ten. This chain joins TRBV6-6 and TRBJ2-2; TRBD2 might be the D (7 bases). CDR3 length: 15 residues. Germline CDR1 is MNHNY and CDR2 is SVGAGI (reference sequence). V gave up 0 bases and J gave up 4 bases, with 9 bases separating them. The CDR3: CASSYSRGGTGELFF. The CDR3, as DNA: TGTGCCAGCAGTTACTCGAGGGGGGGCACCGGGGAGCTGTTTTTT.

In this sample, this clone turned up a few times. The chain joins TRBV2 to TRBJ1-2; a possible D gene is TRBD1 (6 bases). V lost 7 bases and J lost 6, with 15 bases in between. There are 13 residues in the CDR3. CDR1 and CDR2 from the germline V gene are SNHLY and FYNNEI. The CDR3 loop is CASTIQGMDGYTF. CDR3 coding DNA: TGTGCCAGCACAATACAGGGTATGGATGGCTACACCTTC.

There are a few counts of this clone. The chain uses TRBV5-4 and TRBJ1-6; tentatively, D is TRBD1 (6 bases). V was trimmed by 0 bases and J by 10 bases, leaving 17 bases between them. The CDR3 spans 16 residues. Germline lookup yields CDR1 SGHNT and CDR2 YYREEE (reference sequence). The CDR3 here is CASSLARDTGGSPLHF. For the CDR3, the DNA is TGTGCCAGCAGCTTGGCCCGGGACACGGGAGGATCACCCCTCCACTTT.

In its sample, this clone ranks as medium-sized. Other DNA sequences in this specimen translate into the identical CDR3. The chain uses TRBV20-1 and TRBJ1-4; D gene uncertain. The CDR3 is 13 amino acids. V lost 6 bases to trimming and J lost 5 bases, with 13 bases between them. Germline CDR1 and CDR2: DFQATT and SNEGSKA (reference sequence). The CDR3: CSASDRRNEKLFF. The CDR3 nucleotides are TGCAGTGCCAGTGACCGGCGGAATGAAAAACTGTTTTTT.

This clone was recorded a few times. At one of its ends the junction is not consistent with the germline gene, which may arise from a read error. This sequence joins TRBV6-2 or TRBV6-3 and TRBJ2-7; the D gene is possibly TRBD1 (6 bases). The germline V gene encodes CDR1 MNHEY and CDR2 SVGEGT. The CDR3 totals 13 residues. In nucleotides, the CDR3 is TGTGCCAGCAGCCCCACATGGACAGTCCCGCTGCACTTC. Protein: CASSPTWTVPLHF.

The gene calls are TRBV2 and TRBJ1-2, with 7 bases identical to TRBD1. Per the germline V gene, CDR1 is SNHLY and CDR2 is FYNNEI. V lost 6 bases to trimming and J lost 7 bases; unmatched junction nucleotides: 2. The CDR3 runs to 11 residues. The DNA for the CDR3 is TGTGCCAGCAGAACAGGGGTTGGCTACACCTTC. This sequence encodes CASRTGVGYTF. Supplemented by reference TRBV2 and TRBJ1-2, the full variable domain reads EPEVTQTPSHQVTQMGQEVILRCVPISNHLYFYWYRQILGQKVEFLVSFYNNEISEKSEIFDDQFSVERPDGSNFTLKIRSTKLEDSAMYFCASRTGVGYTFGSGTRLTVV.

The V and J genes are TRBV4-2 and TRBJ1-1; D is unresolved. With 0 bases removed from V and 5 bases from J, the gap between germline ends came to 10 bases. Germline V lookup: CDR1 LGHNA, CDR2 YNFKEQ. The CDR3 has 14 amino acids. The CDR3 DNA follows: TGTGCCAGCAGCCAAGATCTCGTCGGGACTGAAGCTTTCTTT. Encoded protein: CASSQDLVGTEAFF.